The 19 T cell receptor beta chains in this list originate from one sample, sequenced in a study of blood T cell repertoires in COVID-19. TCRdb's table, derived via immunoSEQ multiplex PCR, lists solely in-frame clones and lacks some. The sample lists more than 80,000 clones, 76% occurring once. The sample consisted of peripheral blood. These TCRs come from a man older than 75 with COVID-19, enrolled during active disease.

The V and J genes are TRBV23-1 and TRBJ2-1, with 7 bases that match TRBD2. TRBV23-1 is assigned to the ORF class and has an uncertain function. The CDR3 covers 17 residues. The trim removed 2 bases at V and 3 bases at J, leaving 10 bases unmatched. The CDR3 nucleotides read TGCGCCAGCAGTCAAATACCCAGGAGCGGGGACTACAATGAGCAGTTCTTC. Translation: CASSQIPRSGDYNEQFF.

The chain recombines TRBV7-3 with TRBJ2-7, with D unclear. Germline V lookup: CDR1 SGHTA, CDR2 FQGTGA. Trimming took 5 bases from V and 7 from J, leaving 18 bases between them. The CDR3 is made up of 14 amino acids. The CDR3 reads CASSQALGTTEQYF. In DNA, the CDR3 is TGTGCCAGCAGCCAGGCTCTGGGCACGACGGAGCAGTACTTC.

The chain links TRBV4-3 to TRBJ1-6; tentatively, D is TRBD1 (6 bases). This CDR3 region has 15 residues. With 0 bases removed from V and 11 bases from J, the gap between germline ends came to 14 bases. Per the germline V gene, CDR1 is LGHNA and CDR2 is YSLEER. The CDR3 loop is CASSQDQGNRTPLHF. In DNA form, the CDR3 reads TGCGCCAGCAGCCAAGATCAGGGGAATAGGACACCCCTCCACTTT.

DNA for the CDR3: TGTGCCAGCAGTGGAACTACAGGGGGCATCTTGAAACTGTTTTTT. Its translation is CASSGTTGGILKLFF. The chain has TRBV25-1 and TRBJ1-4, with 9 bases matching TRBD1. V dropped 4 bases and J dropped 11; count of bases not matched to a gene: 11. This CDR3 has 15 residues. Germline CDR1 reads MGHDK; CDR2 reads SYGVNS.

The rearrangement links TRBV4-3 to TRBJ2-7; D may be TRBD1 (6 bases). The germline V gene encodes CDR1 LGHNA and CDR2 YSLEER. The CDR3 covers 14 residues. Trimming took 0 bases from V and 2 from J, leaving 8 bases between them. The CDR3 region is CASSQDTGTYEQYF. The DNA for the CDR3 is TGCGCCAGCAGCCAAGATACAGGGACCTACGAGCAGTACTTC.

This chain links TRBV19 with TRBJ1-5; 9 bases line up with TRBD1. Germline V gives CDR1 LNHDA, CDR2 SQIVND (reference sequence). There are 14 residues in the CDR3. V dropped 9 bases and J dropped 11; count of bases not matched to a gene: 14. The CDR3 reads CASRGGNTGGAQHF. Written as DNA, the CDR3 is TGTGCCAGCCGAGGGGGAAATACAGGGGGCGCCCAGCATTTT.

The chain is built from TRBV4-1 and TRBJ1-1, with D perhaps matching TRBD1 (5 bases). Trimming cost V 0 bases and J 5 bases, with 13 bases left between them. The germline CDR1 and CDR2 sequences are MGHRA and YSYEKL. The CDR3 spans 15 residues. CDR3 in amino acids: CASSQELGRGTEAFF. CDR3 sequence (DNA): TGCGCCAGCAGCCAAGAACTTGGGAGGGGAACTGAAGCTTTCTTT.

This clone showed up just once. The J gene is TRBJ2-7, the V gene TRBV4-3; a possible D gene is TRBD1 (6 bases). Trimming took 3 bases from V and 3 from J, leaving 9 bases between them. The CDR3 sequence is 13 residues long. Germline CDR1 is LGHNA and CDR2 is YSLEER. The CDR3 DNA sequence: TGCGCCAGCAGCCACCTAGGGGGCTACGAGCAGTACTTC. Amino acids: CASSHLGGYEQYF.

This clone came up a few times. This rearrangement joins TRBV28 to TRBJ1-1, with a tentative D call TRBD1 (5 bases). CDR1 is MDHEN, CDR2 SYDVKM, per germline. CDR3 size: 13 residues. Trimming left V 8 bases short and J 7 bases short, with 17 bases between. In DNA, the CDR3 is TGTGCCAGCGGGTTGGTTGTGGGGGGTGAAGCTTTCTTT. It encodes CASGLVVGGEAFF.

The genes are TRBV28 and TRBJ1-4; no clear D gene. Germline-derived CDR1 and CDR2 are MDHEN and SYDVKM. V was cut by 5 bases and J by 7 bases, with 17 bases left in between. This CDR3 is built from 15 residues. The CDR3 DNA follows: TGTGCCAGCAGTGGTCTCTTGGAAGGCGGTGAAAAACTGTTTTTT. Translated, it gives CASSGLLEGGEKLFF.

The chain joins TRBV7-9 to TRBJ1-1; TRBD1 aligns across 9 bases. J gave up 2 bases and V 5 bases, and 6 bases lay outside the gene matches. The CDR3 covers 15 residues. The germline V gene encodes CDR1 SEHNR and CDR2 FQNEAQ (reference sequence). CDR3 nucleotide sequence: TGTGCCAGCAGCACCTACAGGGGGCGTAACACTGAAGCTTTCTTT. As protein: CASSTYRGRNTEAFF. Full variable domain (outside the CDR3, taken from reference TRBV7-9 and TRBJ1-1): DTGVSQNPRHKITKRGQNVTFRCDPISEHNRLYWYRQTLGQGPEFLTYFQNEAQLEKSRLLSDRFSAERPKGSFSTLEIQRTEQGDSAMYLCASSTYRGRNTEAFFGQGTRLTVV.

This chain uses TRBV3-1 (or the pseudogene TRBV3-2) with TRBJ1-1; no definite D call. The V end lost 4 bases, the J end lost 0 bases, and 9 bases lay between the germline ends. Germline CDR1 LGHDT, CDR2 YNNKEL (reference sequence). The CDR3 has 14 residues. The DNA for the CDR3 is TGTGCCAGCAGCCTCTCGGGTCTGAACACTGAAGCTTTCTTT. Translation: CASSLSGLNTEAFF.

Written as DNA, the CDR3 is TGTGCCAGCAGTGGAGACTACAATGAGCAGTTCTTC. Its translation: CASSGDYNEQFF. The V gene is TRBV2, the J gene TRBJ2-1; D is ambiguous. The length of the CDR3 is 12 residues. V was pared by 4 bases and J by 3 bases, with 4 bases between. From germline, CDR1 is SNHLY and CDR2 FYNNEI.

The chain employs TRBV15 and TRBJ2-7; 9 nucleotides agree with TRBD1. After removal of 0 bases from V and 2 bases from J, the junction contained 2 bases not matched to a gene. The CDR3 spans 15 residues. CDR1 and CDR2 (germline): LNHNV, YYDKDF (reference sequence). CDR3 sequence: CATSRDRTGAYEQYF. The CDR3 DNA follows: TGTGCCACCAGCAGAGATAGGACAGGGGCCTACGAGCAGTACTTC.

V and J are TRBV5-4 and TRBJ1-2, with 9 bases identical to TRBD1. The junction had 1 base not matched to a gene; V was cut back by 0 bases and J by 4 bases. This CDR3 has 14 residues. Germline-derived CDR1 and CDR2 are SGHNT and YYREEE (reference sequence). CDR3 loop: CASSLGDRVYGYTF. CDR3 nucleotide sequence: TGTGCCAGCAGCTTGGGGGACAGGGTCTATGGCTACACCTTC.

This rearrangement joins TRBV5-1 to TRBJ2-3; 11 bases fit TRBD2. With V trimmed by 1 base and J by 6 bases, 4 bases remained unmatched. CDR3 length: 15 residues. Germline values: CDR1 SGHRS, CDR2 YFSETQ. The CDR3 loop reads CASSLTSGSADTQYF. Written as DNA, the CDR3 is TGCGCCAGCAGCTTGACTAGCGGGAGTGCTGATACGCAGTATTTT.

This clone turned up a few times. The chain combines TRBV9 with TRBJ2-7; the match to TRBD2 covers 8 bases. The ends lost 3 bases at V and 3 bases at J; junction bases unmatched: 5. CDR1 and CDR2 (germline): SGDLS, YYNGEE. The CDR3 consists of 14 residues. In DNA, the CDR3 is TGTGCCAGCAGCGGGGGACTAGATAACTACGAGCAGTACTTC. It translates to CASSGGLDNYEQYF.

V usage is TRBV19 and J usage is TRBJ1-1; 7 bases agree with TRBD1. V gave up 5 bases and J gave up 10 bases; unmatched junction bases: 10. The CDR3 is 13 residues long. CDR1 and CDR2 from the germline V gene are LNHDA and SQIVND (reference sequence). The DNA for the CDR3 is TGTGCCAGTAGTCTCCGGGACAGCCCGAGAGCTTTCTTT. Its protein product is CASSLRDSPRAFF.

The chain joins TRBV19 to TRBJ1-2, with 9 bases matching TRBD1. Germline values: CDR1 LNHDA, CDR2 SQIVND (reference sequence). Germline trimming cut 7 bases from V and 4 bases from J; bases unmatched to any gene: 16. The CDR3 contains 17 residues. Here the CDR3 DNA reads TGTGCCAGTACCGGAGACAGGGGGGCACGTTTTAGCTATGGCTACACCTTC. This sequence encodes CASTGDRGARFSYGYTF.